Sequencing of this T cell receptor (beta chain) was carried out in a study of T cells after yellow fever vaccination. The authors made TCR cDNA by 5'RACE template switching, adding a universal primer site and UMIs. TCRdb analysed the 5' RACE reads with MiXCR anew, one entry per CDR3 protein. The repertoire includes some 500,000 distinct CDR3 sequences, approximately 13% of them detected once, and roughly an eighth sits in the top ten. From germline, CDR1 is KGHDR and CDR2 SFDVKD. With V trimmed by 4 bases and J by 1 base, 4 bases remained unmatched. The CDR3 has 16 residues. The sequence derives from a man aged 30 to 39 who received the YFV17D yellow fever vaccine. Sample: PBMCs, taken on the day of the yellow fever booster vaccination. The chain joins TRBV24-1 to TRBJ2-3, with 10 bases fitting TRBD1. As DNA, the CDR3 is TGTGCCACCAGTGACGACAGGGGGCGAGGCACAGATACGCAGTATTTT. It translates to CATSDDRGRGTDTQYF.